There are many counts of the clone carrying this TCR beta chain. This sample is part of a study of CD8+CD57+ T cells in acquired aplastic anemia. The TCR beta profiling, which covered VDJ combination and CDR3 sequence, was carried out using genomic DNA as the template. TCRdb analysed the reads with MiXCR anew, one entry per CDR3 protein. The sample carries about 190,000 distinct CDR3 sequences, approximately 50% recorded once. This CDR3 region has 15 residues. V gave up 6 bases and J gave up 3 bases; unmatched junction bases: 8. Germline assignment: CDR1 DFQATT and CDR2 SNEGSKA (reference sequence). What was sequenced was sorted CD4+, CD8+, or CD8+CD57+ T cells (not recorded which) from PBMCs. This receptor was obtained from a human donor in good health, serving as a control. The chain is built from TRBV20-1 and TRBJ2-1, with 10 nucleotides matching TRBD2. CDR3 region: CSAPRGLARYNEQFF. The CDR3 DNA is TGCAGTGCCCCCCGGGGACTAGCGCGCTACAATGAGCAGTTCTTC.